This entry describes one T cell receptor beta chain. As yet, its antigen is unknown. This entry belongs to a study of CD8 T cells in ankylosing spondylitis. In making TCR beta libraries, quantitative 5'-RACE with molecular barcodes was used. TCRdb recomputed calls from the 5' RACE reads with MiXCR, one row per CDR3 protein. The sample has around 540,000 distinct CDR3 sequences; roughly an eighth are singletons. Trimming left V 4 bases short and J 9 bases short, with 31 bases between. This CDR3 is 19 amino acids long. The germline CDR1 and CDR2 sequences are SGHDN and FVKESK. Notes on the study in general: Within matched ankylosing spondylitis synovial fluid, disease-linked clones were reportedly significantly enriched. CD8+ by phenotype, disease-linked clones were relatively rare in peripheral blood. A number of the motif variants had already been described in reactive arthritis synovial fluid and blood. Among TCR beta sequences, a motif of fewer than 10 highly homologous variants appeared characteristic of ankylosing spondylitis blood.

The receptor's source is a male donor with ankylosing spondylitis. The rearrangement uses TRBV14 and TRBJ2-1; TRBD2 might be the D (7 bases). Sequenced input: blood, either unsorted or a sorted T cell fraction (not recorded which). CDR3 bases: TGTGCCAGCAGCCCCCGGTGGGGGCGGGAGCACCCAGGGAACAGTGAGCAGTTCTTC. It specifies CASSPRWGREHPGNSEQFF.